This T cell receptor beta chain was identified in a study of PD-L1 blockade in urothelial cancer. TCRdb keeps only in-frame clones here, not all; method: immunoSEQ multiplex PCR. Among fewer than 90,000 clones listed, 80% to 95% were seen once. The CDR3 covers 16 residues. Trimming shortened V by 0 bases and J by 6 bases, and 14 bases separated the two germline ends. Germline loops: CDR1 SNHLY, CDR2 FYNNEI. Time point of the sample: peripheral blood 6 weeks after treatment start. The source material was PBMCs, sampled around atezolizumab (anti-PD-L1) treatment. The V call is TRBV2, the J call TRBJ1-4; D is possibly TRBD1 (6 bases). The source of this sequence is a woman of 80 years or more with urothelial cancer. The CDR3 nucleotides are TGTGCCAGCAGTGAAGCAGGCCAGGGGTCGTATGAAAAACTGTTTTTT. Translated: CASSEAGQGSYEKLFF.